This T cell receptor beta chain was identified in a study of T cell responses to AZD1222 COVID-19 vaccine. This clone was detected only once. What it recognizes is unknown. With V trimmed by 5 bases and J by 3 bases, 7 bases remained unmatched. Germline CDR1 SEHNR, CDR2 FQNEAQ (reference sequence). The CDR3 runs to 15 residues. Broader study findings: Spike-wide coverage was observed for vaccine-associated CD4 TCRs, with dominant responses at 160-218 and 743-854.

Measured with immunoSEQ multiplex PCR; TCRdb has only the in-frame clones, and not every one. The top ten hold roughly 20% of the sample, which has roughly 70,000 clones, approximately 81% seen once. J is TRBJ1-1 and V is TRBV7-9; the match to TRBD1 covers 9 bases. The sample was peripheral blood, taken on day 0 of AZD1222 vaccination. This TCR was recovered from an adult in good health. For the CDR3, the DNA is TGTGCCAGCAGCGGGACAGGGCTGGAGTACACTGAAGCTTTCTTT. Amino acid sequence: CASSGTGLEYTEAFF. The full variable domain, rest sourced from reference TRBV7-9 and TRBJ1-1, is DTGVSQNPRHKITKRGQNVTFRCDPISEHNRLYWYRQTLGQGPEFLTYFQNEAQLEKSRLLSDRFSAERPKGSFSTLEIQRTEQGDSAMYLCASSGTGLEYTEAFFGQGTRLTVV.